The clone carrying this T cell receptor (beta chain) was detected ten times or more. Its antigen is undetermined. The data derive from a study of T cells in Graves' hyperthyroidism and ophthalmopathy. Every diagnosis used clinical symptoms, serum thyroxine and TRAb, thyroid ultrasound and orbital computed tomography. Germline V gene lookup returns CDR1 GTSNPN and CDR2 SVGIG (reference sequence). After removal of 2 bases from V and 5 bases from J, the junction contained 3 bases not matched to a gene. CDR3 length: 13 amino acids. TCR beta CDR3 sequences were amplified from RNA transcripts. The HTBI primer set served for first-round RT-PCR of the TCR CDR3. TCRdb processed the multiplex PCR reads anew with MiXCR; each CDR3 protein has one entry. The data show a few hundred thousand distinct CDR3 sequences, about a sixth seen once. Study-level results: Model-based prediction identified ophthalmopathy a median roughly six months prior to its onset.

The chain links TRBV30 to TRBJ1-1; 9 bases are shared with TRBD1. The source material was blood. This receptor was obtained from a woman between 40 and 55 years old with Graves' ophthalmopathy. CDR3 sequence reads: CAWSYGQGTEAFF. As DNA, the CDR3 is TGTGCCTGGAGTTACGGACAGGGGACTGAAGCTTTCTTT.